Shown below are 17 T cell receptor beta chains from a single sample sequenced in a study of metastatic and nonmetastatic thyroid tumors. Patients were all untreated before their thyroid surgery. MiXCR was used by TCRdb to re-call the PCR reads. The sample holds roughly 5,400 clones, 25% to 35% seen once. Sequenced sample: adjacent normal tissue. These receptor sequences come from a female donor with papillary thyroid cancer or a benign thyroid nodule (not recorded which). Some clones in this sample may be carry-over from other donors' samples.

Here the CDR3 reads CASSRGLAGAYEQYF. The DNA of the CDR3 is TGTGCCAGCAGCAGGGGACTAGCGGGAGCCTACGAGCAGTACTTC. The chain combines TRBV28 with TRBJ2-7, with 14 positions matching TRBD2. This CDR3 comprises 15 residues. Per the germline V gene, CDR1 is MDHEN and CDR2 is SYDVKM. J lost 2 bases, V lost 6 bases, and 3 bases had no gene match.

V and J are TRBV20-1 and TRBJ2-7; TRBD2 might be the D (5 bases). Germline lookup yields CDR1 DFQATT and CDR2 SNEGSKA (reference sequence). There are 13 residues in the CDR3. CDR3 sequence reads: CSAHSGKSYEQYF. CDR3 DNA sequence: TGCAGCGCTCATTCGGGGAAATCCTACGAGCAGTACTTC.

For this clone: A much larger clone lies one base from this, so it may be a read error. This same CDR3 is encoded by further DNA sequences in the sample. This chain connects TRBV28 to TRBJ1-1; D gene uncertain. Germline CDR1 reads MDHEN; CDR2 reads SYDVKM. The CDR3 runs to 13 residues. Trimming shortened V by 4 bases and J by 4 bases, and 10 bases separated the two germline ends. The CDR3 DNA sequence: TGTGCCAGCAGTTCCCCGCAGGTCACTGAAGCTTTCTTT. Translation: CASSSPQVTEAFF.

The chain employs TRBV6-1 and TRBJ1-1; D unresolved. The V and J ends lost 5 bases and 0 bases respectively, with 7 bases between them. CDR3 size: 13 residues. Germline loops: CDR1 MNHNS, CDR2 SASEGT. Here the CDR3 DNA reads TGTGCCAGCAGTTTAACAGTGAACACTGAAGCTTTCTTT. Translation: CASSLTVNTEAFF.

By frequency in the sample, this clone is medium-sized (0.01 to 0.1%). This rearrangement joins TRBV2 to TRBJ2-2; possible D gene TRBD2, 6 bases. The CDR3 covers 15 residues. V gave up 4 bases and J gave up 4 bases, with 13 bases separating them. The germline gives CDR1 SNHLY, CDR2 FYNNEI. As DNA, the CDR3 is TGTGCCAGCAGTGGACTAGGGGCCTCCACCGGGGAGCTGTTTTTT. It specifies CASSGLGASTGELFF. The whole variable domain, remainder taken from reference TRBV2 and TRBJ2-2, is EPEVTQTPSHQVTQMGQEVILRCVPISNHLYFYWYRQILGQKVEFLVSFYNNEISEKSEIFDDQFSVERPDGSNFTLKIRSTKLEDSAMYFCASSGLGASTGELFFGEGSRLTVL.

Sample share makes this clone medium-sized (0.01 to 0.1%). V gene TRBV7-2 combines with J gene TRBJ2-1, with TRBD2 identical over 9 bases. With V trimmed by 6 bases and J by 1 base, 19 bases remained unmatched. Germline assignment: CDR1 SGHTA and CDR2 FQGNSA. The CDR3 covers 20 residues. The CDR3 reads CASSRISLAGPPYSYNEQFF. DNA for the CDR3: TGTGCCAGCAGTCGAATCTCACTAGCGGGTCCGCCATATTCCTACAATGAGCAGTTCTTC.

This clone occurred many times. This could be a read error, since a much larger clone is one nucleotide away. The identical CDR3 is also encoded by other nucleotide sequences in the sample. This chain uses TRBV12-5 with TRBJ2-2, with 9 bases fitting TRBD1. Germline CDR1 and CDR2: LGHNT and FRNRAP. The CDR3 is 14 residues long. J lost 8 bases, V lost 10 bases, and 11 bases had no gene match. This CDR3 is CANVPGQGRGELFF. CDR3 sequence (DNA): TGTGCTAATGTTCCGGGACAGGGTCGGGGGGAGCTGTTTTTT.

This clone was counted between two and nine times. The rearrangement links TRBV6-1 to TRBJ1-2; a weak D match, TRBD1 (5 bases). Germline assignment: CDR1 MNHNS and CDR2 SASEGT. Trimming shortened V by 5 bases and J by 8 bases, and 15 bases separated the two germline ends. CDR3 length equals 13 residues. CDR3 loop: CASSSTGWGGYTF. The CDR3 DNA follows: TGTGCCAGCAGTTCAACGGGATGGGGCGGCTACACCTTC.

V usage is TRBV2 and J usage is TRBJ2-7, with a possible D match to TRBD2 (5 bases). Germline CDR1 SNHLY, CDR2 FYNNEI. Trimming left V 6 bases short and J 9 bases short, with 30 bases between. The CDR3 runs 17 residues. CDR3 nucleotides: TGTGCCAGCAGCACACCACGGACGGGAAACGCGACCCACCGGCAGTACTTC. This codes for CASSTPRTGNATHRQYF.

This clone is judged large. The rearrangement uses TRBV6-5 and TRBJ2-7, with D uncertain. The ends were cut back, 2 bases at V and 4 bases at J, with 6 bases in the middle. CDR1 is MNHEY, CDR2 SVGAGI, per germline. CDR3 length: 12 residues. The CDR3 nucleotides read TGTGCCAGCAGTTACCCGCTGTACGAGCAGTACTTC. Translation gives CASSYPLYEQYF.

The genes are TRBV11-2 and TRBJ2-7; D remains unclear. Trimming took off 4 bases at V and 7 bases at J, with 14 bases between the two ends. Germline assignment: CDR1 SGHAT and CDR2 FQNNGV. The CDR3 runs to 13 residues. CDR3 sequence: CASSSNSPSEQYF. In nucleotides, the CDR3 is TGTGCCAGCAGCTCCAACAGCCCCTCGGAGCAGTACTTC.

This rearrangement joins TRBV2 to TRBJ1-5, with 8 bases lining up with TRBD1. V shed 8 bases, J shed 0 bases, and the junction held 12 bases outside the gene matches. The CDR3 has 17 amino acids. Looked up from germline, CDR1 is SNHLY and CDR2 is FYNNEI. The CDR3 coding sequence is TGTGCCAGCGGGGTTAGTAGGACAGGGAATAGCAATCAGCCCCAGCATTTT. As protein: CASGVSRTGNSNQPQHF.

For this clone: A read error may produce the germline difference seen at one junction end. The CDR3 coding sequence is TGTGCCAGCAGTCAAACGCCTTCCTACGATCAGTACTTC. Protein sequence: CASSQTPSYDQYF. This rearrangement joins TRBV2 to TRBJ2-7; unclear D gene. Germline-derived CDR1 and CDR2 are SNHLY and FYNNEI. The CDR3 contains 13 residues.

This clone appeared a few times. The rearrangement joins TRBV25-1 to TRBJ1-2; D gene uncertain. CDR3 length: 12 amino acids. Trimming removed 4 bases from V and 6 bases from J, with 9 bases in between. Germline V gene sequence: CDR1 MGHDK, CDR2 SYGVNS. The CDR3 nucleotides read TGTGCCAGCAGTGCTTCATTGGATGGCTACACCTTC. It is translated as CASSASLDGYTF.

In its sample, this clone was seen a few times. The chain employs TRBV6-1 and TRBJ2-3; D remains unclear. Trimming shortened V by 3 bases and J by 5 bases, and 15 bases separated the two germline ends. CDR3 length equals 15 residues. Germline CDR1 is MNHNS and CDR2 is SASEGT. CDR3 protein: CASSDRPQALDTQYF. For the CDR3, the DNA is TGTGCCAGCAGTGACCGCCCTCAGGCTCTAGATACGCAGTATTTT.

The gene calls are TRBV2 and TRBJ2-1; the match to TRBD2 covers 10 bases. CDR1 is SNHLY and CDR2 is FYNNEI in the germline V gene. The CDR3 totals 15 residues. J was trimmed by 5 bases and V by 10 bases; bases with no gene match: 11. The CDR3 reads CATTGGTSVHNEQFF. In nucleotides, the CDR3 is TGTGCCACCACGGGGGGGACTAGCGTTCACAATGAGCAGTTCTTC.

This clone was counted only a few times. This chain joins TRBV12-3 or TRBV12-4 and TRBJ2-7, with D hard to call. The length of the CDR3 is 14 residues. V shed 4 bases and J shed 2 bases, with 12 bases lying between them. The CDR3 loop is CASSSSTGTYEQYF. CDR3 DNA sequence: TGTGCCAGCAGTTCCAGCACGGGCACCTACGAGCAGTACTTC.